The present TCR beta chain was sequenced within a study of cytomegalovirus exposure and HLA in healthy donors. PCR used 60 Vbeta primers and 13 Jbeta primers. Libraries were prepared by immunoSEQ multiplex PCR; TCRdb keeps only in-frame clonotypes and omits some of them. The data contain about 140,000 clones, 66% of them singletons. Germline CDR1 is SGHAT and CDR2 is FQDESV (reference sequence). V was clipped by 4 bases and J by 0 bases; unmatched bases: 4. This CDR3 is 17 amino acids long. Study-wide results and limits: Specificity for CMV antigens was confirmed in vitro for three of the CMV-associated chains. The authors judged a highly shared variant cluster likely a sequencing artifact.

Healthy bone marrow donors formed the donor group. To note about this clone: No antigen is known for it.

The sequenced sample was PBMCs. This sequence joins TRBV11-1 and TRBJ2-3; 13 bases agree with TRBD2. This receptor was obtained from a woman in her fifties or sixties in good health and CMV-seronegative. Written as DNA, the CDR3 is TGTGCCAGCAGCTCTGGACTAGCGGGGGCTAGCACAGATACGCAGTATTTT. Translating it yields CASSSGLAGASTDTQYF.